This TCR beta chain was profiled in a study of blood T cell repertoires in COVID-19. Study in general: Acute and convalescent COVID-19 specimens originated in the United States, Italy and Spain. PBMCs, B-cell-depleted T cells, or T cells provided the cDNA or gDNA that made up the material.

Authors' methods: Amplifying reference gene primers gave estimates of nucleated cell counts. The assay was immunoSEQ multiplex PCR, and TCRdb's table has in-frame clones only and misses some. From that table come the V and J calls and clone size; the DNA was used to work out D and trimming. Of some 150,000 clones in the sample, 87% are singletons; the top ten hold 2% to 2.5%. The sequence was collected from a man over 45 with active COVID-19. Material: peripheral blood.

This CDR3 reads CASSFPSSGGLTDTQYF. In DNA form, the CDR3 reads TGTGCCAGCAGCTTCCCCTCTAGCGGGGGACTCACAGATACGCAGTATTTT. The chain combines TRBV7-9 with TRBJ2-3, with TRBD2 identical over 10 bases. With 3 bases clipped from V and 2 bases from J, the junction kept 8 bases outside the gene matches. This CDR3 region has 17 residues. CDR1 and CDR2 (germline): SEHNR, FQNEAQ (reference sequence).